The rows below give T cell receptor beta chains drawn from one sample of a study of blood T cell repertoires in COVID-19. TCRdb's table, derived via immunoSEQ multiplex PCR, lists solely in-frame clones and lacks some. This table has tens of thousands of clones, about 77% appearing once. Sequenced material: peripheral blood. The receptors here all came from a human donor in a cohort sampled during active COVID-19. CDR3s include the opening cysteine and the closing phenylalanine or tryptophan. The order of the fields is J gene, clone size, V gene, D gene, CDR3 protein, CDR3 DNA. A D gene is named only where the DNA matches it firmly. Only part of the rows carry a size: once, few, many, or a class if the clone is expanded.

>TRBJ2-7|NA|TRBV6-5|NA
CASAVRDYYEQYF
TGTGCCAGTGCTGTGAGGGATTACTACGAGCAGTACTTC
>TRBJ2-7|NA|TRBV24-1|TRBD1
CATRGGQSYEQYF
TGTGCCACCAGAGGGGGACAGTCCTACGAGCAGTACTTC
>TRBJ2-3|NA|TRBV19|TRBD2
CASRGLAGSTDTQYF
TGTGCCAGTAGGGGGCTAGCGGGTTCAACAGATACGCAGTATTTT
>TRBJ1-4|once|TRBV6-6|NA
CASTSPGLNEKLFF
TGTGCCAGCACCTCCCCCGGTCTCAATGAAAAACTGTTTTTT
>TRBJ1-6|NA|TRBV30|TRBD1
CACSGTGSSYNSPLHF
TGTGCCTGTTCCGGGACAGGGAGCTCCTATAATTCACCCCTCCACTTT
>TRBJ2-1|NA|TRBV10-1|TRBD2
CASITGLAGPSSYNEQFF
TGCGCCAGCATCACGGGTCTAGCGGGTCCCAGCTCCTACAATGAGCAGTTCTTC
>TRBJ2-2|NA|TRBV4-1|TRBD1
CASSQRGQGNTGELFF
TGCGCCAGCAGCCAACGGGGACAGGGAAACACCGGGGAGCTGTTTTTT
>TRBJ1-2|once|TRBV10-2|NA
CATRGGYGYTF
TGCGCCACCAGGGGCGGGTATGGCTACACCTTC
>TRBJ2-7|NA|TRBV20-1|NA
CSASGAQSSYEQYF
TGCAGTGCTAGTGGGGCCCAAAGCTCCTACGAGCAGTACTTC
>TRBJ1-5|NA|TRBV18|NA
CASSPVVGRPQHF
TGTGCCAGCTCACCCGTGGTAGGGAGGCCCCAGCATTTT
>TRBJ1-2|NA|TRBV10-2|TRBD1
CASGNRGTGYTF
TGCGCCAGCGGCAACAGGGGTACTGGCTACACCTTC
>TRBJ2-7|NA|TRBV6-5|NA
CASLDRTGTYEQYF
TGTGCCAGCTTAGACAGGACGGGGACCTACGAGCAGTACTTC
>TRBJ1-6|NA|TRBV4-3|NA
CASSQAGSSYNSPLHF
TGCGCCAGCAGCCAAGCGGGGAGCTCCTATAATTCACCCCTCCACTTT
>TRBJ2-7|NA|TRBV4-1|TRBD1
CASSQDYNRGEQYF
TGCGCCAGCAGCCAAGATTATAACAGGGGCGAGCAGTACTTC
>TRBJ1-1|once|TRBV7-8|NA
CASSQEISEREAFF
TGTGCCAGCAGCCAGGAGATTTCTGAACGAGAAGCTTTCTTT
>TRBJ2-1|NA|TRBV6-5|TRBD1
CASTDAYRGVNEQFF
TGTGCCAGCACCGACGCCTACAGGGGAGTCAATGAGCAGTTCTTC
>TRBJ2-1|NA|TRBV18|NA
CASSPGGYNEQFF
TGTGCCAGCTCACCCGGCGGCTACAATGAGCAGTTCTTC
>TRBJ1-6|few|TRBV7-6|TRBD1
CASSTLSLDRGGNSPLHF
TGTGCCAGCAGCACGCTAAGCCTTGACAGGGGAGGTAATTCACCCCTCCACTTT
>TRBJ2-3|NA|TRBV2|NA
CASRSGEGTDTQYF
TGTGCCAGCAGATCGGGAGAGGGCACAGATACGCAGTATTTT
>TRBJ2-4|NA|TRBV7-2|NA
CASSPGSIQYF
TGTGCCAGCTCCCCCGGGAGCATTCAGTACTTC